What follows describes a single T cell receptor beta chain. The data were taken from a study of shared T cell receptors in the human thymus. Germline V gene data show CDR1 as MGHRA and CDR2 as YSYEKL. J lost 4 bases, V lost 0 bases, and 17 bases had no gene match. This CDR3 region has 19 residues. Method: immunoSEQ multiplex PCR; TCRdb's copy keeps in-frame clones and lacks some. Counted here are about 710,000 clones, roughly 86% occurring once; the ten biggest clones make up roughly 0.0089%. This sample also appeared in a second study, on human thymus T cells. That investigation notes: Corrective surgery for congenital heart defects was being performed on the healthy Finnish infants who were the donors. The study used thymus tissue resected during corrective heart surgery. Repertoires from thymus and blood appeared to show biased V and J gene usage. Thymic TCR repertoires of unrelated people reportedly overlapped highly.

The TCR comes from a boy in the first two years of life with a congenital heart defect. The chain uses TRBV4-1 and TRBJ1-1; 7 bases are shared with TRBD1. The sequenced sample consisted of thymocytes. The CDR3 loop reads CASSQDFLLVRQGGTEAFF. CDR3 nucleotides: TGCGCCAGCAGCCAAGATTTTTTGCTTGTAAGACAGGGTGGCACTGAAGCTTTCTTT.